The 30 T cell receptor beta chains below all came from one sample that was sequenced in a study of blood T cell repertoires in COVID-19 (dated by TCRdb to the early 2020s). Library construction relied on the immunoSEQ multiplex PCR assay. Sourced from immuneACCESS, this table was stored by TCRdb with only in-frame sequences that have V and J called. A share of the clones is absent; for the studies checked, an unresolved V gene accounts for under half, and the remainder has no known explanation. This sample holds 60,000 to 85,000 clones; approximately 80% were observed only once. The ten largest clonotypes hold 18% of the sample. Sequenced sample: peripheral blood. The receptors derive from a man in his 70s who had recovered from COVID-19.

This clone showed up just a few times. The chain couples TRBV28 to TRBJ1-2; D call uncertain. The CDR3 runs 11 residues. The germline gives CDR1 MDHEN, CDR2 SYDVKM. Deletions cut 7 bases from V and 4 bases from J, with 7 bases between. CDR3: CASNGGYGYTF. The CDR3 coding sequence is TGTGCCAGCAATGGCGGCTATGGCTACACCTTC.

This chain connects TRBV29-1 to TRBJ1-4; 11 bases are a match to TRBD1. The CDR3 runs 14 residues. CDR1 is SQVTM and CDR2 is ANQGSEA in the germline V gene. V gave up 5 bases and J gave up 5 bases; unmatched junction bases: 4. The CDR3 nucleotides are TGCAGCGTTCGGGACAGGGGGATGAATGAAAAACTGTTTTTT. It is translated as CSVRDRGMNEKLFF.

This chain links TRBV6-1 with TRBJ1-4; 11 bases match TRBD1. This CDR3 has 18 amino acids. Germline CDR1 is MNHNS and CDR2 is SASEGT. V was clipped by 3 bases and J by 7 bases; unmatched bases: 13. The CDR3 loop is CASSDELGTGGIAEKLFF. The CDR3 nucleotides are TGTGCCAGCAGTGACGAGCTCGGGACAGGGGGAATCGCTGAAAAACTGTTTTTT.

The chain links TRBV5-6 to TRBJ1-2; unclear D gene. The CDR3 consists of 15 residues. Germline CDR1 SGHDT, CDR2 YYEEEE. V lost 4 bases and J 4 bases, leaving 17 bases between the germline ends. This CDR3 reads CASSPNILMSYGYTF. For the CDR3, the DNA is TGTGCCAGCAGCCCGAATATACTGATGAGCTATGGCTACACCTTC.

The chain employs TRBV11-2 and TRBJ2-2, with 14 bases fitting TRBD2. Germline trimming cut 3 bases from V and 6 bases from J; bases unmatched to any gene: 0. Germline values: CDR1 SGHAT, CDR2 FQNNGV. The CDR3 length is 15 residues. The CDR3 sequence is CASSLGLAGAGELFF. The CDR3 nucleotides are TGTGCCAGCAGCTTGGGACTAGCGGGAGCCGGGGAGCTGTTTTTT.

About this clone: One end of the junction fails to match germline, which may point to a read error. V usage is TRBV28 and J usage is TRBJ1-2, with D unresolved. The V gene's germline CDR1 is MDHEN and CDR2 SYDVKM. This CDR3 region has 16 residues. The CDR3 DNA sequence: TGTGCTAGCAGTTTTAGAGGGTTCCGCCGGGGCTATGGCTACACCTTC. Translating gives CASSFRGFRRGYGYTF.

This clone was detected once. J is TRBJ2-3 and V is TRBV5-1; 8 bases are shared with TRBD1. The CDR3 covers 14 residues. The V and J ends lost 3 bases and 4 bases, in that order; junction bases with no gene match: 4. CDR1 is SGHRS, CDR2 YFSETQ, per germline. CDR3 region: CASSSGQEADTQYF. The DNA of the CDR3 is TGCGCCAGCAGCTCGGGACAGGAGGCAGATACGCAGTATTTT.

The CDR3, as DNA: TGTGCCAGCAGTCCATTCGCTGGACTAGCGGAGCTAGCCAAAAACATTCAGTACTTC. It translates to CASSPFAGLAELAKNIQYF. V is TRBV27 and J is TRBJ2-4; 10 bases match TRBD2. Germline CDR1 reads MNHEY; CDR2 reads SMNVEV (reference sequence). This CDR3 spans 19 amino acids. V trimming: 5 bases; J trimming: 0 bases; junction bases outside the gene matches: 13.

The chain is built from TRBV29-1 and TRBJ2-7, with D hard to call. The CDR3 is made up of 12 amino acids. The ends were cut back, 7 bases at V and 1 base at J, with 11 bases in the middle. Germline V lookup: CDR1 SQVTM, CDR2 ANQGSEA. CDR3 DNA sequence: TGCAGCGGTAAAGTCGGGTCCTACGAGCAGTACTTC. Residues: CSGKVGSYEQYF.

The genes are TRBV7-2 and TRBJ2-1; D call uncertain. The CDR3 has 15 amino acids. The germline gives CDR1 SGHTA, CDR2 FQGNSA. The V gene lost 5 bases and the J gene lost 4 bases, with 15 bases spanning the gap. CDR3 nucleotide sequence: TGTGCCAGCAGCCCCGACTCGGGTCTTTACAATGAGCAGTTCTTC. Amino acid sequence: CASSPDSGLYNEQFF.

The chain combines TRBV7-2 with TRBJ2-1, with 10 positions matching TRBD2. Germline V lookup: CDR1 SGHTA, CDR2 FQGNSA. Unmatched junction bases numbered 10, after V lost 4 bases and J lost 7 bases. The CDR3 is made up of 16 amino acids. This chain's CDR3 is CASSSGASGSRNEQFF. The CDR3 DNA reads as TGTGCCAGCAGCTCCGGGGCTAGCGGGAGCCGTAATGAGCAGTTCTTC.

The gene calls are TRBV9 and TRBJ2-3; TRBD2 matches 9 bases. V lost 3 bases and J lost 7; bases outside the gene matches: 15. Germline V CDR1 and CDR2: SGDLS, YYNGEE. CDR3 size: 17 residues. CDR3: CASSAPPSGMEVYTQYF. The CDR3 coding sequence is TGTGCCAGCAGCGCACCACCTAGCGGGATGGAAGTTTATACGCAGTATTTT.

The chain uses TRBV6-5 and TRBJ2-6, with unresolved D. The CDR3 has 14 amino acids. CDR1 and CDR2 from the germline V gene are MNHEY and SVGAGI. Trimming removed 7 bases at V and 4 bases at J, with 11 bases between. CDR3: CASTSAAGANVLTF. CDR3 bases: TGTGCCAGCACCTCGGCGGCCGGGGCCAACGTCCTGACTTTC.

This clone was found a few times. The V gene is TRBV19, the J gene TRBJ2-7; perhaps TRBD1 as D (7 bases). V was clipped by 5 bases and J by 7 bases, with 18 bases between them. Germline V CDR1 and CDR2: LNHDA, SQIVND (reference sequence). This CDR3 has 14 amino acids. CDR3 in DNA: TGTGCCAGTAGTCTTGGCGGGACAGTGAAGGAGCAGTACTTC. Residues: CASSLGGTVKEQYF.

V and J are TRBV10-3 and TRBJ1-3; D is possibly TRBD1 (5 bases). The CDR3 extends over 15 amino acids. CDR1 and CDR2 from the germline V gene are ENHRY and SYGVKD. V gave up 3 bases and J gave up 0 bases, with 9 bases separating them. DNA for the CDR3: TGTGCCATCAGTGAACAGGACCGCTCTGGAAACACCATATATTTT. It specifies CAISEQDRSGNTIYF.

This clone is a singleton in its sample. As DNA, the CDR3 is TGCAGCGTCGAGGGGGAGGGGACTGAAGCTTTCTTT. Its protein product is CSVEGEGTEAFF. V is TRBV29-1 and J is TRBJ1-1; D is possibly TRBD1 (6 bases). Germline loops: CDR1 SQVTM, CDR2 ANQGSEA. The V end lost 6 bases, the J end lost 5 bases, and 13 bases lay between the germline ends. The CDR3 is 12 residues long.

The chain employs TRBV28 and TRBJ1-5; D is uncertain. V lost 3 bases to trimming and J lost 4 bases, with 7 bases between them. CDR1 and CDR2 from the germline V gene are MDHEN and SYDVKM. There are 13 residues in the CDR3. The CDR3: CASSLLSNQPQHF. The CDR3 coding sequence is TGTGCCAGCAGTTTGCTCAGTAATCAGCCCCAGCATTTT.

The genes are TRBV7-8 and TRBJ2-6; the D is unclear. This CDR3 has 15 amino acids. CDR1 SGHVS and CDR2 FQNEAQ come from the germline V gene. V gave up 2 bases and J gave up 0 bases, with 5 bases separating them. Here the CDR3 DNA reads TGTGCCAGCAGCTTATTCGTCTCTGGGGCCAACGTCCTGACTTTC. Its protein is CASSLFVSGANVLTF.

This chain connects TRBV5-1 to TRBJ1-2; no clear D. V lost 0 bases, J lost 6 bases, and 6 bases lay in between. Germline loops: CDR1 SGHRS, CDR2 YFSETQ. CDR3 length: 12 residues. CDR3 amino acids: CASSLDGNGYTF. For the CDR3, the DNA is TGCGCCAGCAGCTTGGACGGGAATGGCTACACCTTC.

CDR3 nucleotides: TGTGCCAGCAGCCAAGATCGGTATGGCTACACCTTC. Amino acid sequence: CASSQDRYGYTF. The chain couples TRBV3-1 (or the pseudogene TRBV3-2) to TRBJ1-2; D is ambiguous. V lost 0 bases, J lost 5 bases, and 4 bases lay in between. Germline V gene lookup returns CDR1 LGHDT and CDR2 YNNKEL (reference sequence). The CDR3 has 12 residues.

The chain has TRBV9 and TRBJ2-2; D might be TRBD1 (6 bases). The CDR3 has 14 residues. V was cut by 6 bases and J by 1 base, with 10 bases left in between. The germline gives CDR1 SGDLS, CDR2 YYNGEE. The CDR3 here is CASNVQGNTGELFF. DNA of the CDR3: TGTGCCAGCAATGTACAGGGGAACACCGGGGAGCTGTTTTTT.

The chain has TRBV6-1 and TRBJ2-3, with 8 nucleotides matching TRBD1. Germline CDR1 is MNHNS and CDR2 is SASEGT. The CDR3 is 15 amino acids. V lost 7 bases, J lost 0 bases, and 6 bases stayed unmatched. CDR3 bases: TGTGCCAGCATGGGACAGGCCGCTAGCACAGATACGCAGTATTTT. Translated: CASMGQAASTDTQYF.

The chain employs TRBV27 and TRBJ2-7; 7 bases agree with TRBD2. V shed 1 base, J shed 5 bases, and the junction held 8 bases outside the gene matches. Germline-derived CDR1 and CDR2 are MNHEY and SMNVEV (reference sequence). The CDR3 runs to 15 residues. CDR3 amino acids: CASSLFAGVENEQYF. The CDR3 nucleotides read TGTGCCAGCAGTTTATTCGCGGGAGTAGAGAACGAGCAGTACTTC.

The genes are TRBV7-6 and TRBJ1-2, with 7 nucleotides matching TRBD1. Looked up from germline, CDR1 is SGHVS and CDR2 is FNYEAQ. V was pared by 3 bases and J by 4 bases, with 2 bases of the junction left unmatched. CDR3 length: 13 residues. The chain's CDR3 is CASSFAGGYGYTF. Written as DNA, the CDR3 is TGTGCCAGCAGCTTTGCAGGGGGCTATGGCTACACCTTC.

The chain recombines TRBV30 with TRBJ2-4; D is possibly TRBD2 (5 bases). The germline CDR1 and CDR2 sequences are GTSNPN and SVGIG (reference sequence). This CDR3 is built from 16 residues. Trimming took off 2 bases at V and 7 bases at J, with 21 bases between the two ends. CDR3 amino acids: CAWSHRPGLGGNIQYF. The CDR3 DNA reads TGTGCCTGGAGTCACCGCCCGGGCCTTGGCGGGAACATTCAGTACTTC.

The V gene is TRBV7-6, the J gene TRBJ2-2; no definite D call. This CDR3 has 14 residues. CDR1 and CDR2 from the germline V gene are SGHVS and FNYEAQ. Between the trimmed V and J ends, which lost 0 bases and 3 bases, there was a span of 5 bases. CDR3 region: CASSLARDTGELFF. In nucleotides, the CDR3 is TGTGCCAGCAGCTTAGCGCGCGACACCGGGGAGCTGTTTTTT.

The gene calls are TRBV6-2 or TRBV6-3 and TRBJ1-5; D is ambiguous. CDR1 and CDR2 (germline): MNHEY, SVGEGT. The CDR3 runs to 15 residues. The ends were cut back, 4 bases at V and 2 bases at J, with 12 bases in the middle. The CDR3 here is CASSWAGSGNQPQHF. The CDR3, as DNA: TGTGCCAGCAGTTGGGCAGGTTCGGGCAATCAGCCCCAGCATTTT.

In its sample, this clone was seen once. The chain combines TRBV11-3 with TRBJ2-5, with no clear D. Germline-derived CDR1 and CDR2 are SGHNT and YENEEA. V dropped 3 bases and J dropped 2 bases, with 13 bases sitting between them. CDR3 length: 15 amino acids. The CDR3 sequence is CASSFGSWLQETQYF. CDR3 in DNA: TGTGCCAGCAGCTTCGGGTCCTGGCTGCAAGAGACCCAGTACTTC.

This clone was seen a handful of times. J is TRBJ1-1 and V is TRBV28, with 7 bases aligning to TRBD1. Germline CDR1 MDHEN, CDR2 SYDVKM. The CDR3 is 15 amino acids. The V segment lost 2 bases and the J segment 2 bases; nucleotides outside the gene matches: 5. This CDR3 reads CASSLPRQGNTEAFF. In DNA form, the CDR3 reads TGTGCCAGCAGTTTACCCCGACAGGGCAACACTGAAGCTTTCTTT.

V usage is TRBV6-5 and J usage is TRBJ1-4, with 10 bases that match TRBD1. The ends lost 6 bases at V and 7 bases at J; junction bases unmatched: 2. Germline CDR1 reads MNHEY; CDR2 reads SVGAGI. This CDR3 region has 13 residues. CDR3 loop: CASRDRGGEKLFF. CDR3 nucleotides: TGTGCCAGCAGGGACAGGGGGGGTGAAAAACTGTTTTTT.